A single sample gave rise to the 30 T cell receptor beta chains below, sequenced in a study of blood T cell repertoires in COVID-19. Sequenced by immunoSEQ multiplex PCR; TCRdb stores in-frame clones only, minus some. The sample holds around 130,000 clones, 80% to 85% seen once. Sequencing input: PBMCs or T cells enriched from blood (not recorded which). The receptors stem from a woman younger than 45 who had recovered from COVID-19.

The chain joins TRBV11-2 to TRBJ2-2, with 8 bases fitting TRBD1. The CDR3 runs to 16 residues. J gave up 6 bases and V 1 base, and 7 bases lay outside the gene matches. Germline loops: CDR1 SGHAT, CDR2 FQNNGV. Here the CDR3 DNA reads TGTGCCAGCAGCTTAGGACAGGGGTCTGTCGCCGGGGAGCTGTTTTTT. Protein product: CASSLGQGSVAGELFF. The full variable domain, rest sourced from reference TRBV11-2 and TRBJ2-2, is EAGVAQSPRYKIIEKRQSVAFWCNPISGHATLYWYQQILGQGPKLLIQFQNNGVVDDSQLPKDRFSAERLKGVDSTLKIQPAKLEDSAVYLCASSLGQGSVAGELFFGEGSRLTVL.

The chain couples TRBV5-1 to TRBJ1-5, with TRBD1 as a possible D gene (6 bases). This CDR3 is 14 amino acids long. Trimming took 4 bases from V and 0 from J, leaving 8 bases between them. Germline loops: CDR1 SGHRS, CDR2 YFSETQ. Here the CDR3 reads CASSPGDSNQPQHF. Written as DNA, the CDR3 is TGCGCCAGCAGCCCAGGGGATAGCAATCAGCCCCAGCATTTT. The entire variable domain, with the rest obtained from reference TRBV5-1 and TRBJ1-5, is as follows: KAGVTQTPRYLIKTRGQQVTLSCSPISGHRSVSWYQQTPGQGLQFLFEYFSETQRNKGNFPGRFSGRQFSNSRSEMNVSTLELGDSALYLCASSPGDSNQPQHFGDGTRLSIL.

The V and J genes are TRBV4-2 and TRBJ2-6; 9 nucleotides agree with TRBD2. This CDR3 is 17 amino acids long. Germline V gene sequence: CDR1 LGHNA, CDR2 YNFKEQ. After removal of 4 bases from V and 2 bases from J, the junction contained 6 bases not matched to a gene. The CDR3 reads CASSLAGGRTGANVLTF. In DNA, the CDR3 is TGTGCCAGCAGCCTTGCGGGGGGGAGGACTGGGGCCAACGTCCTGACTTTC.

The rearrangement uses TRBV6-5 and TRBJ1-1; 7 bases agree with TRBD1. CDR1 is MNHEY, CDR2 SVGAGI, per germline. This CDR3 is built from 14 residues. The V and J ends lost 6 bases and 3 bases, in that order; junction bases with no gene match: 7. This CDR3 reads CASRVGTEYTEAFF. As DNA, the CDR3 is TGTGCCAGCAGAGTAGGGACAGAATACACTGAAGCTTTCTTT.

This clone was observed a few times. V and J are TRBV5-1 and TRBJ1-6, with 9 bases identical to TRBD1. This CDR3 has 15 residues. Trimming cost V 4 bases and J 9 bases; bases outside gene matches: 8. The germline V gene encodes CDR1 SGHRS and CDR2 YFSETQ. The DNA of the CDR3 is TGCGCCAGCAGCCCGGACAGGGGAGGAATTTCACCCCTCCACTTT. As protein: CASSPDRGGISPLHF.

The chain couples TRBV7-8 to TRBJ2-1; 9 bases line up with TRBD1. The CDR3 extends over 17 amino acids. The V and J ends lost 2 bases and 10 bases, in that order; junction bases with no gene match: 15. Germline lookup yields CDR1 SGHVS and CDR2 FQNEAQ. This chain's CDR3 is CASSLPSGRGGTGEQFF. CDR3 bases: TGTGCCAGCAGCTTACCTTCGGGGCGTGGGGGGACAGGGGAGCAGTTCTTC.

This chain uses TRBV5-4 with TRBJ2-2; a weak D match, TRBD1 (6 bases). The germline CDR1 and CDR2 sequences are SGHNT and YYREEE (reference sequence). Between the trimmed V and J ends, which lost 0 bases and 8 bases, there was a span of 11 bases. The CDR3 totals 14 residues. The CDR3 coding sequence is TGTGCCAGCAGCTTGGTACAGGGTGGAGGGGAGCTGTTTTTT. Translated, it gives CASSLVQGGGELFF.

This chain connects TRBV20-1 to TRBJ1-4; D possibly corresponds to TRBD1 (5 bases). V was shortened by 3 bases and J by 6 bases, with 14 bases between the two germline ends. The CDR3 loop spans 14 amino acids. CDR1 is DFQATT, CDR2 SNEGSKA, per germline (reference sequence). CDR3 protein: CSASPGSGDEKLFF. The CDR3 coding sequence is TGCAGTGCTAGTCCAGGGAGCGGGGATGAAAAACTGTTTTTT.

V usage is TRBV15 and J usage is TRBJ2-5, with TRBD2 as a possible D gene (6 bases). Trimming removed 0 bases at V and 5 bases at J, with 10 bases between. The CDR3 runs 14 residues. CDR1 and CDR2 from the germline V gene are LNHNV and YYDKDF (reference sequence). The CDR3 sequence: CATSRDSGGETQYF. CDR3 DNA: TGTGCCACCAGCAGAGATTCTGGGGGGGAGACCCAGTACTTC. Full variable domain (missing parts from reference TRBV15 and TRBJ2-5): DAMVIQNPRYQVTQFGKPVTLSCSQTLNHNVMYWYQQKSSQAPKLLFHYYDKDFNNEADTPDNFQSRRPNTSFCFLDIRSPGLGDTAMYLCATSRDSGGETQYFGPGTRLLVL.

This clone was detected only a few times. This chain connects TRBV25-1 to TRBJ1-2, with D perhaps matching TRBD1 (6 bases). The V and J ends lost 2 bases and 5 bases respectively, with 6 bases between them. The CDR3 has 12 residues. Germline-derived CDR1 and CDR2 are MGHDK and SYGVNS. CDR3 nucleotide sequence: TGTGCCAGCAGTGAACAGGGGTATGGCTACACCTTC. Amino acids: CASSEQGYGYTF.

This clone was detected only once. This sequence joins TRBV4-3 and TRBJ1-2, with TRBD1 matching over 8 bases. The germline gives CDR1 LGHNA, CDR2 YSLEER. With V trimmed by 1 base and J by 7 bases, 5 bases remained unmatched. The CDR3 spans 14 residues. CDR3 amino acids: CASSQAGQGFGYTF. The CDR3 DNA reads TGCGCCAGCAGCCAAGCCGGACAGGGCTTTGGCTACACCTTC.

The gene calls are TRBV18 and TRBJ1-3; TRBD1 matches at 8 bases. The V segment lost 4 bases and the J segment 2 bases; nucleotides outside the gene matches: 4. Germline V CDR1 and CDR2: KGHSH, LQKENI. This CDR3 is 15 amino acids long. CDR3 in DNA: TGTGCCAGCTCACGACAGGGGCCCCCTGGAAACACCATATATTTT. It encodes CASSRQGPPGNTIYF.

V gene TRBV19 combines with J gene TRBJ1-5, with D hard to call. V was clipped by 3 bases and J by 4 bases, with 13 bases between them. From germline, CDR1 is LNHDA and CDR2 SQIVND (reference sequence). The CDR3 runs to 15 residues. Written as DNA, the CDR3 is TGTGCCAGTAGTATTGGCAGGCGATCTAATCAGCCCCAGCATTTT. As protein: CASSIGRRSNQPQHF.

The rearrangement uses TRBV11-3 and TRBJ1-3; 8 nucleotides agree with TRBD1. J gave up 7 bases and V 4 bases, and 9 bases lay outside the gene matches. Germline V gene data show CDR1 as SGHNT and CDR2 as YENEEA. The CDR3 spans 15 residues. The CDR3 reads CASSSGQGEANTIYF. For the CDR3, the DNA is TGTGCCAGCAGCTCCGGACAGGGCGAAGCCAACACCATATATTTT.

To note about this clone: The sample carries other DNA sequences with the same CDR3. The CDR3, as DNA: TGTGCCAGCAGGACTAGCAGCTACGAGCAGTACTTC. It specifies CASRTSSYEQYF. This chain connects TRBV28 to TRBJ2-7, with 7 bases lining up with TRBD2. The V segment lost 6 bases and the J segment 3 bases; nucleotides outside the gene matches: 2. This CDR3 has 12 amino acids. CDR1 is MDHEN and CDR2 is SYDVKM in the germline V gene.

The chain combines TRBV7-2 with TRBJ2-5; D is perhaps TRBD1 (6 bases). Between the trimmed V and J ends, which lost 5 bases and 2 bases, there was a span of 18 bases. There are 16 residues in the CDR3. Germline CDR1 SGHTA, CDR2 FQGNSA. As DNA, the CDR3 is TGTGCCAGCAGCCCACCTACAGGGAGTAGTCAAGAGACCCAGTACTTC. The encoded protein is CASSPPTGSSQETQYF.

This rearrangement joins TRBV3-1 (or the pseudogene TRBV3-2) to TRBJ1-1, with 10 bases fitting TRBD1. Per the germline V gene, CDR1 is LGHDT and CDR2 is YNNKEL (reference sequence). There are 15 residues in the CDR3. The J segment lost 0 bases and the V segment lost 6 bases, leaving 4 bases of the junction unmatched. In DNA, the CDR3 is TGTGCCAGCAGGGACAGGGGGACCCTGAACACTGAAGCTTTCTTT. Translated, it gives CASRDRGTLNTEAFF.

This clone was seen a few times. The rearrangement links TRBV9 to TRBJ2-2; the D gene is possibly TRBD2 (7 bases). Per the germline V gene, CDR1 is SGDLS and CDR2 is YYNGEE. V lost 0 bases, J lost 4 bases, and 16 bases lay in between. This CDR3 is built from 17 residues. The CDR3 sequence: CASSVAGGRGGTGELFF. The CDR3, as DNA: TGTGCCAGCAGCGTAGCCGGGGGGAGAGGGGGCACCGGGGAGCTGTTTTTT.

The rearrangement links TRBV7-3 to TRBJ2-1; 8 bases match TRBD2. CDR1 is SGHTA, CDR2 FQGTGA, per germline. The V segment lost 8 bases and the J segment 5 bases; nucleotides outside the gene matches: 8. The CDR3 has 14 amino acids. CDR3 bases: TGTGCCAGCGGGTCCGGGACTAGACACAATGAGCAGTTCTTC. Its protein product is CASGSGTRHNEQFF.

V gene TRBV20-1 combines with J gene TRBJ2-3; TRBD1 might be the D (6 bases). This CDR3 has 15 residues. The V and J ends lost 3 bases and 2 bases respectively, with 15 bases between them. Germline values: CDR1 DFQATT, CDR2 SNEGSKA (reference sequence). The CDR3 sequence: CSASLAGVHTDTQYF. As DNA, the CDR3 is TGCAGTGCTAGTTTGGCAGGGGTCCACACAGATACGCAGTATTTT.

The chain has TRBV28 and TRBJ2-3; TRBD1 might be the D (5 bases). CDR1 is MDHEN and CDR2 is SYDVKM in the germline V gene. This CDR3 contains 14 residues. V was clipped by 10 bases and J by 3 bases, with 17 bases between them. CDR3 residues: CATRRQGRTDTQYF. The CDR3 coding sequence is TGTGCCACCCGCCGGCAGGGCCGGACAGATACGCAGTATTTT.

This chain links TRBV10-3 with TRBJ2-2; tentatively, D is TRBD2 (6 bases). V lost 2 bases to trimming and J lost 0 bases, with 10 bases between them. CDR1 is ENHRY and CDR2 is SYGVKD in the germline V gene. This CDR3 comprises 16 residues. Written as DNA, the CDR3 is TGTGCCATCAGTGAGCCACCGGGGGCGAACACCGGGGAGCTGTTTTTT. This gives the protein CAISEPPGANTGELFF.

The chain carries TRBV10-3 and TRBJ1-2, with 7 bases lining up with TRBD1. The CDR3 spans 14 residues. V lost 6 bases, J lost 6 bases, and 10 bases stayed unmatched. Germline V gives CDR1 ENHRY, CDR2 SYGVKD. This CDR3 is CAISPSTGIDGYTF. The CDR3 nucleotides are TGTGCCATCAGCCCCTCGACAGGGATTGATGGCTACACCTTC.

CDR3 DNA: TGTGCCTGGAACCACAGGGCGGGTTCGAATCAGCCCCAGCATTTT. This translates into CAWNHRAGSNQPQHF. This chain links TRBV30 with TRBJ1-5, with D perhaps matching TRBD1 (6 bases). V was trimmed by 4 bases and J by 4 bases, leaving 17 bases between them. The germline V gene has CDR1 GTSNPN and CDR2 SVGIG (reference sequence). The CDR3 covers 15 residues.

This clone occurred a few times. The V gene is TRBV6-2 or TRBV6-3, the J gene TRBJ1-2; the match to TRBD1 covers 8 bases. Trimming took 5 bases from V and 2 from J; bases not matched to a gene: 7. CDR3 size: 15 residues. The germline gives CDR1 MNHEY, CDR2 SVGEGT. CDR3: CASSTAGGGNYGYTF. As DNA, the CDR3 is TGTGCCAGCAGTACGGCAGGGGGCGGAAACTATGGCTACACCTTC.

The genes are TRBV6-5 and TRBJ1-3, with a tentative D call TRBD1 (5 bases). This CDR3 is built from 14 residues. V lost 10 bases, J lost 0 bases, and 13 bases lay in between. CDR1 MNHEY and CDR2 SVGAGI come from the germline V gene. DNA for the CDR3: TGTGCCACCTTAAGACAGTACTCTGGAAACACCATATATTTT. Translation gives CATLRQYSGNTIYF.

The V and J genes are TRBV7-8 and TRBJ1-2; TRBD1 might be the D (6 bases). CDR3 length: 14 amino acids. Deletions cut 1 base from V and 4 bases from J, with 10 bases between. Germline V gives CDR1 SGHVS, CDR2 FQNEAQ. CDR3 bases: TGTGCCAGCAGCTTAGGACAGGCCGTCTATGGCTACACCTTC. Its protein product is CASSLGQAVYGYTF.

A few counts support this clone. The V and J genes are TRBV4-3 and TRBJ2-6, with D tentatively TRBD1 (7 bases). The CDR3 is made up of 17 amino acids. Germline V gene lookup returns CDR1 LGHNA and CDR2 YSLEER. The V end was cut by 2 bases, the J end by 0 bases, with 11 bases between. The CDR3 reads CASSQPQGGSGANVLTF. DNA of the CDR3: TGCGCCAGCAGCCAACCTCAGGGGGGCTCTGGGGCCAACGTCCTGACTTTC.

The chain carries TRBV19 and TRBJ1-2; D is undetermined. The CDR3 loop spans 13 amino acids. The germline V gene encodes CDR1 LNHDA and CDR2 SQIVND (reference sequence). V lost 7 bases and J 4 bases, leaving 13 bases between the germline ends. The DNA for the CDR3 is TGTGCCAGTAACATGGGAGTGTCCTATGGCTACACCTTC. This codes for CASNMGVSYGYTF.

This chain uses TRBV2 with TRBJ1-1; D gene uncertain. Looked up from germline, CDR1 is SNHLY and CDR2 is FYNNEI. The V gene lost 7 bases and the J gene lost 2 bases, with 5 bases spanning the gap. The CDR3 is made up of 11 amino acids. This CDR3 is CASIINTEAFF. The CDR3 DNA sequence: TGTGCCAGCATCATTAACACTGAAGCTTTCTTT.